This T cell receptor beta chain came from a study of read filtering for tumor transcriptome and immune sequencing. Molecular barcoded adaptors covering alpha/delta and beta/gamma chains were used on roughly 400 ng RNA. TCRdb called the reads again in MiXCR, with one record for every CDR3 protein. The repertoire holds fewer than 45,000 distinct CDR3 sequences, with approximately 10% as singletons. Many counts were recorded for this clonotype. Sequencing used a population of CD138-negative cells sorted from bone marrow. This sequence was found in a donor aged 40 or older with multiple myeloma.

CDR3: CASSFDRPPDTQYF. The CDR3 DNA follows: TGCGCCAGCAGCTTCGACAGGCCCCCAGATACGCAGTATTTT. The rearrangement joins TRBV5-1 to TRBJ2-3; perhaps TRBD1 as D (6 bases). The ends were cut back, 2 bases at V and 4 bases at J, with 11 bases in the middle. CDR1 SGHRS and CDR2 YFSETQ come from the germline V gene. The CDR3 spans 14 residues.